The 8 T cell receptor beta chains presented below share a single source sample, sequenced in a study of shared clonotypes between healthy human individuals. TCRdb's copy holds only in-frame clones and misses some; the assay was immunoSEQ multiplex PCR. This sample carries a few hundred thousand clones, around 97% of them seen once, and the ten largest clones take approximately 0.057%. Sequencing was carried out using naive CD4+ T cells sorted from blood. Subset reported: CD45RA+ positively selected. These receptors were taken from a woman aged 30 to 39 in good health.

A remark on this clone: The sample carries other DNA sequences with the same CDR3. This chain connects TRBV6-1 to TRBJ1-1; TRBD1 is a possible D gene (6 bases). The germline CDR1 and CDR2 sequences are MNHNS and SASEGT. Trimming pared 4 bases from V and 5 bases from J, leaving 8 bases between. The CDR3 length is 12 residues. The CDR3 protein is CASSVQGTEAFF. CDR3 coding DNA: TGTGCCAGCAGTGTTCAGGGGACTGAAGCTTTCTTT.

The rearrangement uses TRBV7-2 and TRBJ2-7; 8 bases fit TRBD2. With V trimmed by 3 bases and J by 7 bases, 8 bases remained unmatched. Germline V gives CDR1 SGHTA, CDR2 FQGNSA. This CDR3 region has 14 residues. For the CDR3, the DNA is TGTGCCAGCAGCTTGAGGAGCGGGAGCGAAGAGCAGTACTTC. Translated, it gives CASSLRSGSEEQYF.

The chain recombines TRBV11-1 with TRBJ2-5; D is ambiguous. Trimming took off 2 bases at V and 4 bases at J, with 14 bases between the two ends. The CDR3 spans 15 residues. In germline, CDR1 is SGHAT, CDR2 FQDESV (reference sequence). In nucleotides, the CDR3 is TGTGCCAGCAGCTTATCGCCGGAAAGGAGAGAGACCCAGTACTTC. This gives the protein CASSLSPERRETQYF. Drawing the rest from reference TRBV11-1 and TRBJ2-5, the complete variable domain is EAEVAQSPRYKITEKSQAVAFWCDPISGHATLYWYRQILGQGPELLVQFQDESVVDDSQLPKDRFSAERLKGVDSTLKIQPAELGDSAMYLCASSLSPERRETQYFGPGTRLLVL.

For the CDR3, the DNA is TGTGCCAGCAGTTCCGTACGGGACAGGGTGAATAATTCACCCCTCCACTTT. It is translated as CASSSVRDRVNNSPLHF. This rearrangement joins TRBV28 to TRBJ1-6; TRBD1 agrees at 9 bases. J lost 5 bases, V lost 4 bases, and 9 bases had no gene match. The CDR3 length is 17 residues. Germline CDR1 reads MDHEN; CDR2 reads SYDVKM.

This clone was found once. The CDR3 coding sequence is TGCGCCAGCCTCAGGGGGGATTCTTTCGGCAATGAGCAGTTCTTC. Encoded protein: CASLRGDSFGNEQFF. V usage is TRBV5-1 and J usage is TRBJ2-1, with a possible D match to TRBD1 (7 bases). CDR1 is SGHRS, CDR2 YFSETQ, per germline. The CDR3 loop spans 15 amino acids. The ends were cut back, 7 bases at V and 6 bases at J, with 20 bases in the middle.

This rearrangement joins TRBV4-1 to TRBJ2-1; no clear D gene. Germline CDR1 MGHRA, CDR2 YSYEKL. The CDR3 is 15 residues long. The ends were cut back, 3 bases at V and 7 bases at J, with 16 bases in the middle. This CDR3 is CASSQSQRVENEQFF. In DNA, the CDR3 is TGCGCCAGCAGCCAGAGCCAAAGGGTGGAGAATGAGCAGTTCTTC.

V is TRBV27 and J is TRBJ2-1; 12 bases map to TRBD2. The CDR3 sequence is 16 residues long. The germline V gene has CDR1 MNHEY and CDR2 SMNVEV (reference sequence). J gave up 5 bases and V 6 bases, and 8 bases lay outside the gene matches. The CDR3 is CASSVLAGGQNNEQFF. CDR3 sequence (DNA): TGTGCCAGCAGCGTACTAGCGGGAGGACAGAACAATGAGCAGTTCTTC.

The chain combines TRBV19 with TRBJ1-5, with a possible D match to TRBD1 (5 bases). With 3 bases removed from V and 7 bases from J, the gap between germline ends came to 10 bases. Germline V gene lookup returns CDR1 LNHDA and CDR2 SQIVND (reference sequence). CDR3 size: 13 residues. Here the CDR3 DNA reads TGTGCCAGTAGTATTCGGGGGTACCAGCCCCAGCATTTT. Translation gives CASSIRGYQPQHF.